The 22 T cell receptor beta chains below come from one sample, sequenced in a study of cytomegalovirus exposure and HLA in healthy donors. PCR amplification relied on 60 Vbeta primers (plus 13 Jbeta primers). Sequenced by immunoSEQ multiplex PCR; TCRdb stores in-frame clones only, minus some. The table records 120,000 to 150,000 clones, around a tenth of them present only once. Material: PBMCs. The receptors shown here come from a male donor in good health and CMV-seronegative.

The chain employs TRBV7-8 and TRBJ2-7; TRBD1 matches 9 bases. The junction had 4 bases not matched to a gene; V was cut back by 1 base and J by 3 bases. The CDR3 contains 15 residues. Germline values: CDR1 SGHVS, CDR2 FQNEAQ. The CDR3 spells CASSLVTGGDYEQYF. CDR3 sequence (DNA): TGTGCCAGCAGCTTAGTGACAGGGGGAGACTACGAGCAGTACTTC.

V is TRBV10-2 and J is TRBJ2-2; 7 bases fit TRBD2. This CDR3 is built from 12 residues. V was clipped by 8 bases and J by 5 bases; unmatched bases: 2. Germline CDR1 reads WSHSY; CDR2 reads SAAADI. The CDR3 here is CASLSGTGELFF. The CDR3 coding sequence is TGCGCCAGCCTTAGCGGGACCGGGGAGCTGTTTTTT.

The chain employs TRBV5-1 and TRBJ2-7; 12 bases fit TRBD1. After removal of 2 bases from V and 3 bases from J, the junction contained 3 bases not matched to a gene. The CDR3 has 15 amino acids. The germline gives CDR1 SGHRS, CDR2 YFSETQ. The CDR3 DNA reads TGCGCCAGCAGCTTAGGGACAGGGGGCTTCTACGAGCAGTACTTC. Amino acid sequence: CASSLGTGGFYEQYF.

This clone was found a few times. The rearrangement joins TRBV10-1 to TRBJ1-5; the D gene is possibly TRBD1 (6 bases). V was shortened by 7 bases and J by 0 bases, with 13 bases between the two germline ends. CDR1 and CDR2 (germline): WNHNN, SYGVQD (reference sequence). The CDR3 is made up of 15 amino acids. The CDR3 spells CASIWGQNSNQPQHF. The CDR3 nucleotides read TGCGCCAGCATATGGGGGCAGAATAGCAATCAGCCCCAGCATTTT.

The chain is built from TRBV4-1 and TRBJ2-7, with 8 nucleotides matching TRBD2. In germline, CDR1 is MGHRA, CDR2 YSYEKL. With V trimmed by 0 bases and J by 0 bases, 4 bases remained unmatched. The CDR3 is 16 residues long. The CDR3 loop reads CASSQDRGTSSYEQYF. The CDR3 coding sequence is TGCGCCAGCAGCCAAGATAGAGGGACTAGCTCCTACGAGCAGTACTTC.

This chain connects TRBV13 to TRBJ1-1; D is unclear. V was cut by 1 base and J by 3 bases, with 6 bases left in between. Per the germline V gene, CDR1 is PRHDT and CDR2 is FYEKMQ (reference sequence). CDR3 length: 13 residues. The CDR3 protein is CASSLAEYTEAFF. The CDR3 DNA reads as TGTGCCAGCAGCTTAGCAGAATACACTGAAGCTTTCTTT.

The chain links TRBV5-1 to TRBJ2-5, with D uncertain. The CDR3 covers 15 residues. Trimming cost V 4 bases and J 5 bases, with 18 bases left between them. Germline CDR1 is SGHRS and CDR2 is YFSETQ. CDR3 sequence: CASSASVVSQETQYF. DNA for the CDR3: TGCGCCAGCAGCGCATCAGTGGTTTCCCAGGAGACCCAGTACTTC.

This clone was detected only a few times. The chain recombines TRBV11-2 with TRBJ1-4; a weak D match, TRBD1 (5 bases). The germline V gene has CDR1 SGHAT and CDR2 FQNNGV. V dropped 5 bases and J dropped 10 bases, with 14 bases sitting between them. The CDR3 totals 13 residues. The CDR3 nucleotides read TGTGCCAGCAGCACTACAGGTACCCCAAAACTGTTTTTT. It is translated as CASSTTGTPKLFF.

The J gene is TRBJ1-1, the V gene TRBV6-1; D ambiguous. V was cut by 11 bases and J by 0 bases, with 13 bases left in between. Germline loops: CDR1 MNHNS, CDR2 SASEGT. This CDR3 has 13 residues. The CDR3 here is CAVARVVNTEAFF. CDR3 nucleotide sequence: TGTGCCGTAGCTCGCGTGGTGAACACTGAAGCTTTCTTT.

This clone was seen a few times. J is TRBJ2-1 and V is TRBV23-1; 8 positions agree with TRBD1. TRBV23-1 is known as an ORF, though its function is uncertain. The CDR3 has 15 amino acids. V lost 0 bases to trimming and J lost 9 bases; unmatched junction nucleotides: 7. DNA of the CDR3: TGCGCCAGCAGTCAATCTACCCAGGGGGCGGGTGAGCAGTTCTTC. This encodes CASSQSTQGAGEQFF.

This clone was seen a handful of times. The V gene is TRBV28, the J gene TRBJ2-5, with a tentative D call TRBD1 (6 bases). The V end lost 4 bases, the J end lost 5 bases, and 14 bases lay between the germline ends. The CDR3 totals 14 residues. The germline V gene encodes CDR1 MDHEN and CDR2 SYDVKM. As DNA, the CDR3 is TGTGCCAGCAGTTCACCTACAGGGATGGAGACCCAGTACTTC. This sequence encodes CASSSPTGMETQYF.

This clone was detected only a few times. The gene calls are TRBV29-1 and TRBJ1-4, with D possibly being TRBD1 (5 bases). This CDR3 spans 15 amino acids. Trimming stripped 3 bases from V and 3 bases from J, with 14 bases between. The germline CDR1 and CDR2 sequences are SQVTM and ANQGSEA. In nucleotides, the CDR3 is TGCAGCGTTGAGGACAACGGGTTTCCTAATGAAAAACTGTTTTTT. It specifies CSVEDNGFPNEKLFF.

This clone was counted at least ten times. The V and J genes are TRBV18 and TRBJ2-5; 7 bases line up with TRBD1. V shed 4 bases, J shed 2 bases, and the junction held 13 bases outside the gene matches. Germline V gives CDR1 KGHSH, CDR2 LQKENI. CDR3 size: 17 residues. In nucleotides, the CDR3 is TGTGCCAGCTCACGAAGCAGGGGTAAGGGGGCACAAGAGACCCAGTACTTC. Translating gives CASSRSRGKGAQETQYF.

There are a few counts of this clone. The rearrangement joins TRBV19 to TRBJ1-2, with 11 bases matching TRBD1. Germline assignment: CDR1 LNHDA and CDR2 SQIVND (reference sequence). Losses at the gene ends were 10 bases for V and 7 bases for J; bases not matched to a gene: 8. CDR3 length: 13 residues. CDR3 nucleotides: TGTGCCACCGAGGGACAGGGGGATTCTGGCTACACCTTC. Translated: CATEGQGDSGYTF.

This clone has a handful of counts. The chain carries TRBV2 and TRBJ2-1; 8 nucleotides align to TRBD2. The length of the CDR3 is 14 residues. Looked up from germline, CDR1 is SNHLY and CDR2 is FYNNEI. The V segment lost 6 bases and the J segment 3 bases; nucleotides outside the gene matches: 4. The CDR3 here is CASRSGSVYNEQFF. The DNA of the CDR3 is TGTGCCAGCAGAAGCGGGAGCGTCTACAATGAGCAGTTCTTC.

This chain connects TRBV4-1 to TRBJ2-7; 12 bases are a match to TRBD1. Unmatched junction bases numbered 7, after V lost 4 bases and J lost 6 bases. Germline V CDR1 and CDR2: MGHRA, YSYEKL. This CDR3 has 15 residues. The CDR3 DNA follows: TGCGCCAGCAGCCTCCGGGACAGGGGGCCGTCCGAGCAGTACTTC. This codes for CASSLRDRGPSEQYF.

Only a few counts were recorded for this clone. The gene calls are TRBV4-3 and TRBJ1-4; weak D call: TRBD1 (6 bases). The germline gives CDR1 LGHNA, CDR2 YSLEER. The length of the CDR3 is 15 residues. V lost 4 bases, J lost 7 bases, and 16 bases lay in between. The DNA of the CDR3 is TGCGCCAGCAGCCTCGGACAGCTTTGGCGTGAAAAACTGTTTTTT. It translates to CASSLGQLWREKLFF.

This clone turned up a few times. The V call is TRBV14, the J call TRBJ1-6; TRBD1 agrees at 8 bases. CDR3 size: 16 residues. Germline V gives CDR1 SGHDN, CDR2 FVKESK. The J segment lost 10 bases and the V segment lost 1 base, leaving 9 bases of the junction unmatched. The CDR3 bases are TGTGCCAGCAGCCAAGTAAGGACAGGGATTGGATCACCCCTCCACTTT. Encoded protein: CASSQVRTGIGSPLHF.

This clone was detected only a few times. The chain recombines TRBV27 with TRBJ1-1; D is undetermined. The CDR3 contains 13 residues. V gave up 3 bases and J gave up 4 bases, with 9 bases separating them. Germline CDR1 reads MNHEY; CDR2 reads SMNVEV (reference sequence). The CDR3 DNA is TGTGCCAGCAGTTTCGGGCGGGCCACTGAAGCTTTCTTT. This encodes CASSFGRATEAFF.

The rearrangement links TRBV19 to TRBJ2-5; D is unclear. TRBJ2-7 explains the end of the DNA better; the J call may be wrong. CDR1 and CDR2 from the germline V gene are LNHDA and SQIVND (reference sequence). The CDR3 runs to 14 residues. This CDR3 is CASSMWFGSYEQYF. DNA of the CDR3: TGTGCCAGTAGTATGTGGTTCGGGTCCTACGAGCAGTACTTC.

This clone was counted only a few times. Here the CDR3 reads CASSTQIDGELFF. The CDR3 nucleotides read TGTGCCAGCAGCACACAAATCGACGGGGAGCTGTTTTTT. The chain uses TRBV25-1 and TRBJ2-2; D unclear. Trimming pared 6 bases from V and 7 bases from J, leaving 12 bases between. CDR1 is MGHDK and CDR2 is SYGVNS in the germline V gene. The CDR3 is made up of 13 amino acids.

The rearrangement links TRBV7-8 to TRBJ2-7; a weak D match, TRBD2 (5 bases). Germline V lookup: CDR1 SGHVS, CDR2 FQNEAQ. Trimming removed 5 bases from V and 0 bases from J, with 11 bases in between. The CDR3 runs 14 residues. CDR3 region: CASSHIEGSYEQYF. DNA of the CDR3: TGTGCCAGCAGCCACATTGAGGGCTCCTACGAGCAGTACTTC.